One sample yielded the 20 T cell receptor beta chains listed below, sequenced in a study of shared clonotypes between healthy human individuals (dated by TCRdb to about 2020). Libraries were prepared through the immunoSEQ multiplex PCR assay. Entries here come from immuneACCESS through TCRdb and include only in-frame sequences with V and J called. Some clones fail to appear in such tables; in the studies checked, an unresolved V gene covers under half of the shortfall, and the cause of the remainder is unknown. The sample table contains approximately 2.4 million clones; only one count was recorded for approximately 94% of them. Of the sample, roughly 0.13% falls within the top ten clones. The sequencing input was naive CD4+ T cells sorted from blood. This specimen's cell subset or site label, per the study, means: CD45RA+ positively selected. The receptors derive from a man in his late teens or twenties in good health.

The genes are TRBV9 and TRBJ1-3, with no clear D. V was trimmed by 0 bases and J by 0 bases, leaving 4 bases between them. The CDR3 consists of 14 residues. The V gene's germline CDR1 is SGDLS and CDR2 YYNGEE. CDR3 amino acids: CASSVDPSGNTIYF. CDR3 DNA sequence: TGTGCCAGCAGCGTAGACCCCTCTGGAAACACCATATATTTT.

The chain combines TRBV5-6 with TRBJ1-6; D is unclear. V lost 0 bases, J lost 5 bases, and 9 bases lay in between. The CDR3 covers 15 residues. Germline V CDR1 and CDR2: SGHDT, YYEEEE. CDR3 loop: CASSLVQVNNSPLHF. The DNA of the CDR3 is TGTGCCAGCAGCTTGGTTCAGGTTAATAATTCACCCCTCCACTTT.

The V gene is TRBV2, the J gene TRBJ2-7, with TRBD1 matching 7 bases. Germline V gene lookup returns CDR1 SNHLY and CDR2 FYNNEI. The CDR3 spans 13 residues. V trimming: 7 bases; J trimming: 5 bases; junction bases outside the gene matches: 8. This CDR3 is CASNDRVLDEQYF. The CDR3 nucleotides are TGTGCCAGCAATGACAGGGTTCTTGACGAGCAGTACTTC.

This chain links TRBV19 with TRBJ1-6; D possibly corresponds to TRBD1 (6 bases). The germline V and J ends were trimmed by 5 bases and 6 bases, with 11 bases remaining between them. The CDR3 extends over 14 amino acids. Germline CDR1 and CDR2: LNHDA and SQIVND (reference sequence). The DNA of the CDR3 is TGTGCCAGTAGTCCTCAGGGGACTAATTCACCCCTCCACTTT. The encoded protein is CASSPQGTNSPLHF.

The V gene is TRBV18, the J gene TRBJ1-4; D remains unclear. V lost 5 bases and J 7 bases, leaving 17 bases between the germline ends. Germline CDR1 KGHSH, CDR2 LQKENI. The CDR3 has 15 amino acids. The CDR3 here is CASSTEAGLFEKLFF. As DNA, the CDR3 is TGTGCCAGCTCAACCGAGGCGGGGTTGTTTGAAAAACTGTTTTTT.

This chain connects TRBV7-9 to TRBJ2-7; no firm D call. V lost 4 bases and J 2 bases, leaving 9 bases between the germline ends. Germline CDR1 reads SEHNR; CDR2 reads FQNEAQ (reference sequence). The CDR3 totals 13 residues. The CDR3 nucleotides read TGTGCCAGCAGCTATGGGTACGCCTACGAGCAGTACTTC. Translated, it gives CASSYGYAYEQYF.

The chain employs TRBV25-1 and TRBJ1-1; possible D gene TRBD1, 6 bases. V was clipped by 3 bases and J by 11 bases, with 16 bases between them. This CDR3 region has 13 residues. Germline V gene sequence: CDR1 MGHDK, CDR2 SYGVNS. The CDR3 spells CASSEGTGIMAFF. In DNA form, the CDR3 reads TGTGCCAGCAGTGAGGGAACAGGGATTATGGCTTTCTTT. The complete variable domain, with remaining parts taken from reference TRBV25-1 and TRBJ1-1, reads EADIYQTPRYLVIGTGKKITLECSQTMGHDKMYWYQQDPGMELHLIHYSYGVNSTEKGDLSSESTVSRIRTEHFPLTLESARPSHTSQYLCASSEGTGIMAFFGQGTRLTVV.

V and J are TRBV5-1 and TRBJ1-5; 9 positions agree with TRBD1. Per germline, CDR1 SGHRS and CDR2 YFSETQ. V lost 6 bases, J lost 4 bases, and 23 bases stayed unmatched. The CDR3 has 20 residues. The CDR3 DNA reads TGCGCCAGCACCCTCACCCAGGACAGGGGAGCCCATTCAGATAATCAGCCCCAGCATTTT. Its protein is CASTLTQDRGAHSDNQPQHF.

The chain links TRBV27 to TRBJ2-7; 10 bases are shared with TRBD1. The CDR3 is 13 residues long. Trimming cost V 6 bases and J 3 bases; bases outside gene matches: 2. The V gene's germline CDR1 is MNHEY and CDR2 SMNVEV (reference sequence). The CDR3 spells CASRRTGGYEQYF. DNA for the CDR3: TGTGCCAGCAGAAGGACAGGGGGCTACGAGCAGTACTTC.

The rearrangement joins TRBV5-4 to TRBJ2-1; TRBD2 is a possible D gene (6 bases). The V and J ends lost 4 bases and 3 bases respectively, with 14 bases between them. Germline V CDR1 and CDR2: SGHNT, YYREEE (reference sequence). The CDR3 extends over 15 amino acids. The CDR3 region is CASSVPEGVYNEQFF. CDR3 coding DNA: TGTGCCAGCAGCGTACCGGAGGGAGTCTACAATGAGCAGTTCTTC.

The chain employs TRBV25-1 and TRBJ1-2, with D uncertain. Per germline, CDR1 MGHDK and CDR2 SYGVNS. The CDR3 is made up of 14 amino acids. The V end was cut by 3 bases, the J end by 0 bases, with 8 bases between. CDR3 DNA: TGTGCCAGCAGTGACGGACCTTCTAACTATGGCTACACCTTC. Amino acids: CASSDGPSNYGYTF.

The genes are TRBV4-1 and TRBJ1-4; no clear D. CDR1 and CDR2 (germline): MGHRA, YSYEKL. The CDR3 has 13 amino acids. Deletions cut 4 bases from V and 8 bases from J, with 11 bases between. The DNA of the CDR3 is TGCGCCAGCAGCCGGCCCTCCGGAGAAAAACTGTTTTTT. It codes for CASSRPSGEKLFF.

The CDR3 spells CASTLGGRTDTQYF. The DNA for the CDR3 is TGTGCCAGCACCCTAGGTGGCCGCACAGATACGCAGTATTTT. The chain carries TRBV28 and TRBJ2-3; D unclear. Deletions cut 7 bases from V and 1 base from J, with 12 bases between. The V gene's germline CDR1 is MDHEN and CDR2 SYDVKM. The CDR3 extends over 14 amino acids.

The gene calls are TRBV10-2 and TRBJ1-5; D gene ambiguous. The CDR3 consists of 14 residues. The V and J ends lost 0 bases and 0 bases respectively, with 3 bases between them. The V gene's germline CDR1 is WSHSY and CDR2 SAAADI. DNA for the CDR3: TGCGCCAGCAGTGAGTCAGATAGCAATCAGCCCCAGCATTTT. Translated: CASSESDSNQPQHF.

This chain links TRBV7-9 with TRBJ2-2; D possibly corresponds to TRBD2 (6 bases). V was pared by 5 bases and J by 0 bases, with 10 bases between. Germline-derived CDR1 and CDR2 are SEHNR and FQNEAQ (reference sequence). CDR3 size: 15 residues. In DNA, the CDR3 is TGTGCCAGCAGCCTAAGCGGGCCGAACACCGGGGAGCTGTTTTTT. Protein sequence: CASSLSGPNTGELFF.

The V call is TRBV5-4, the J call TRBJ1-2; 12 bases line up with TRBD1. CDR1 SGHNT and CDR2 YYREEE come from the germline V gene (reference sequence). Unmatched junction bases numbered 13, after V lost 4 bases and J lost 6 bases. This CDR3 contains 17 residues. This CDR3 reads CASSQTGQGASGDGYTF. The CDR3 nucleotides are TGTGCCAGCAGCCAGACGGGACAGGGGGCGTCAGGGGATGGCTACACCTTC. The whole variable domain, filled in from reference TRBV5-4 and TRBJ1-2, reads ETGVTQSPTHLIKTRGQQVTLRCSSQSGHNTVSWYQQALGQGPQFIFQYYREEENGRGNFPPRFSGLQFPNYSSELNVNALELDDSALYLCASSQTGQGASGDGYTFGSGTRLTVV.

V is TRBV7-2 and J is TRBJ1-1, with a tentative D call TRBD1 (5 bases). V was trimmed by 7 bases and J by 10 bases, leaving 19 bases between them. From germline, CDR1 is SGHTA and CDR2 FQGNSA. This CDR3 is built from 13 residues. CDR3: CASNSGVRKGAFF. The CDR3 bases are TGTGCCAGCAATTCGGGGGTCCGTAAGGGAGCTTTCTTT.

The chain has TRBV7-9 and TRBJ2-1, with D tentatively TRBD2 (6 bases). The CDR3 is 18 amino acids. Germline V gives CDR1 SEHNR, CDR2 FQNEAQ (reference sequence). The V and J ends lost 5 bases and 9 bases respectively, with 29 bases between them. The CDR3 bases are TGTGCCAGCAGCCGCTTGCTGGATCAGACTAGGTTGAATGGTGAGCAGTTCTTC. Its protein is CASSRLLDQTRLNGEQFF.

This rearrangement joins TRBV7-2 to TRBJ2-5, with D possibly being TRBD2 (5 bases). CDR3 length equals 13 residues. Per germline, CDR1 SGHTA and CDR2 FQGNSA. Trimming left V 5 bases short and J 5 bases short, with 12 bases between. The CDR3 DNA reads TGTGCCAGCAGCGGAGGTGAGCGGGAGACCCAGTACTTC. It yields the protein CASSGGERETQYF.

The CDR3 bases are TGTGCCAGCGGGCAACAGGGGCCAGAGACCCAGTACTTC. This sequence encodes CASGQQGPETQYF. This chain links TRBV6-1 with TRBJ2-5, with 7 bases fitting TRBD1. CDR1 MNHNS and CDR2 SASEGT come from the germline V gene. The CDR3 spans 13 residues. Trimming removed 8 bases from V and 4 bases from J; junction bases left unmatched: 7.